This T cell receptor (beta chain) was documented in a study of blood T cell repertoires in COVID-19. Method: immunoSEQ multiplex PCR; TCRdb's copy keeps in-frame clones and lacks some. The data contain roughly 70,000 clones, around 86% of them seen just once; the ten biggest clones take up approximately 28%. With 0 bases removed from V and 5 bases from J, the gap between germline ends came to 14 bases. The CDR3 covers 16 residues. This receptor was obtained from an elderly woman with active or convalescent COVID-19. The chain employs TRBV23-1 and TRBJ2-1; D is unclear. TRBV23-1 is given ORF status, its function remaining uncertain. Input material: peripheral blood. The CDR3 region has the DNA TGCGCCAGCAGTCAATCGAGACGGAGCCTACACAATGAGCAGTTCTTC. It translates to CASSQSRRSLHNEQFF.